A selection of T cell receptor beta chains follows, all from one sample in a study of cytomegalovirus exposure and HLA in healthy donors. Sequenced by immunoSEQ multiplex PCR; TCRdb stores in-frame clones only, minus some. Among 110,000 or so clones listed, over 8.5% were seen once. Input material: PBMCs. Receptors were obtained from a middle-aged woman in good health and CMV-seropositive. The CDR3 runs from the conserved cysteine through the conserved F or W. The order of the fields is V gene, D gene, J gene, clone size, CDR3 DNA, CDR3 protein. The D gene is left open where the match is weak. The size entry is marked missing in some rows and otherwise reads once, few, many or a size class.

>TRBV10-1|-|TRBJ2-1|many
TGCGCCAGCAGTGACAGGATCTACAATGAGCAGTTCTTC
CASSDRIYNEQFF
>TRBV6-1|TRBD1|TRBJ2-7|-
TGTGCCCAGGGACAGGGCTACGAGCAGTACTTC
CAQGQGYEQYF
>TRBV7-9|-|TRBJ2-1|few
TGTGCCAGCAGCTCCGGAACTAACAGGGTTCTCATTGACAATGAGCAGTTCTTC
CASSSGTNRVLIDNEQFF
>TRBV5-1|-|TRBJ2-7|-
TGCGCCAGCAGAACAGACTACGAGCAGTACTTC
CASRTDYEQYF
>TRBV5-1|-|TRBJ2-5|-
TGCGCCAGCTCTCGGGAGCAGGCCGAGACCCAGTACTTC
CASSREQAETQYF
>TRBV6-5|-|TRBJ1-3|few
TGTGCCAGCAGTTCCGAGGGAAACACCATATATTTT
CASSSEGNTIYF
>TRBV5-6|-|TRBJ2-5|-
TGTGCCAGCAGCTTGGTGGAGGGATCCAGCCAAGAGACCCAGTACTTC
CASSLVEGSSQETQYF
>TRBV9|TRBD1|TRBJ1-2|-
TGTGCCAGCAGTATACAGGGGTCCGGCTACACCTTC
CASSIQGSGYTF
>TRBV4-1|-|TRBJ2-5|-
TGCGCCAGCAGCCAAGATGCGGGGGCTCTTAGAAAGACCCAGTACTTC
CASSQDAGALRKTQYF
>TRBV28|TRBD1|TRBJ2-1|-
TGTGCCAGCAGCTTGACAGGGGGCGCCGGCAATGAGCAGTTCTTC
CASSLTGGAGNEQFF
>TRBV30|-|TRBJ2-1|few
TGTGCCTGGAGGGGGGAGGTAGTGGAGCAGTTCTTC
CAWRGEVVEQFF
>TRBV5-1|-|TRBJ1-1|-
TGCGCCAGCAGCTTGGCATTAGGAGGCACTGAAGCTTTCTTT
CASSLALGGTEAFF
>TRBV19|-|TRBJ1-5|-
TGTGCCAGTAGAGAGGTCAGCAATCAGCCCCAGCATTTT
CASREVSNQPQHF
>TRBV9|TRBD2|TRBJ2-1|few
TGTGCCAGCAGCGTAGGACTAGCGGACAATGAGCAGTTCTTC
CASSVGLADNEQFF
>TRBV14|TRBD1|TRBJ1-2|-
TGTGCCAGCAGCAGGGGGCTTCACTATGGCTACACCTTC
CASSRGLHYGYTF
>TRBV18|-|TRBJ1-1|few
TGTGCCAGCTCACCTAAACAGGGAGAATCTAGGACTGAAGCTTTCTTT
CASSPKQGESRTEAFF
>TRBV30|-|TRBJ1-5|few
TGTGCCTGGAGTAGGGCGGGAAGGAGTAATCAGCCCCAGCATTTT
CAWSRAGRSNQPQHF
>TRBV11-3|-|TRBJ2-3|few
TGTGCCAGCAGCTTAGGGGCAGACACAGATACGCAGTATTTT
CASSLGADTDTQYF
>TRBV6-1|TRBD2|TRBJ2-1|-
TGTGCCAGCAGTGGCAGCGGGGCCTCCTACAATGAGCAGTTCTTC
CASSGSGASYNEQFF
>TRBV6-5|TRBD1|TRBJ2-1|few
TGTGCCAGCAGTCCCCGTAGGGGGCTAAATGGGCAGTTCTTC
CASSPRRGLNGQFF
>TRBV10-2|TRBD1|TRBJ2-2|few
TGCGCCAGCAGTGAGGGCCGGGACAGGTCCACCGGGGAGCTGTTTTTT
CASSEGRDRSTGELFF
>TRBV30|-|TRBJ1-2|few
TGTGCCTGGAGTAGGACAGTAAACTATGGCTACACCTTC
CAWSRTVNYGYTF
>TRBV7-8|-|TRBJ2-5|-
TGTGCCAGCAGCTCCGCAGGGGTTCGAGAGACCCAGTACTTC
CASSSAGVRETQYF
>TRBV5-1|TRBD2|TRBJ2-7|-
TGCGCCAGCAGCTTGGCGCGGACTAGCGGGGTACTCGAGCAGTACTTC
CASSLARTSGVLEQYF
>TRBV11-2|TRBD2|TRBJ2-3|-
TGTGCCAGCAGCCGTTCGGTAGCGGGGGCCGTCACAGATACGCAGTATTTT
CASSRSVAGAVTDTQYF
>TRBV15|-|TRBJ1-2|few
TGTGCCACCAGCAGAGGACAGGCCCTTAACTATGGCTACACCTTC
CATSRGQALNYGYTF
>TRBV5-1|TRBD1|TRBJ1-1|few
TGCGCCAGCAGCCTACAGGGGGCGGAGTACACTGAAGCTTTCTTT
CASSLQGAEYTEAFF
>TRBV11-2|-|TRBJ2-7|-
TGTGCCAGCAGAGCCACGACAGGCTACGAGCAGTACTTC
CASRATTGYEQYF
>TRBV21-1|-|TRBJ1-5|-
TGTGCCAGCAGCTTACCGGGACATAGCAATCAGCCCCAGCATTTT
CASSLPGHSNQPQHF
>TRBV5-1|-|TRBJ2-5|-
TGCGCCAGCAGACAGGAAGAGACCCAGTACTTC
CASRQEETQYF
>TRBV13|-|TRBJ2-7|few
TGTGCCAGCACCGCGCGGGGCCAGTATACCTACGAGCAGTACTTC
CASTARGQYTYEQYF
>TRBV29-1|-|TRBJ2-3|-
TGCAGCGTTGAACACTCCACAGATACGCAGTATTTT
CSVEHSTDTQYF
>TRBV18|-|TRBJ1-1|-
TGTGCCAGCCGGGGGGGGAACACTGAAGCTTTCTTT
CASRGGNTEAFF
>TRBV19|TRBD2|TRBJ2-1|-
TGTGCCAGTAGTATGGGGACTAGTAATGAGCAGCTCTTC
CASSMGTSNEQLF
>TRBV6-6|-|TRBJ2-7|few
TGTGCCAGCACCTTTACGGAGGACAGAGCCCACTACGAGCAGTACTTC
CASTFTEDRAHYEQYF
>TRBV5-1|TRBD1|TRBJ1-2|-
TGCGCCAGCAGCCGGGACAGGAACTATGGCTACACCTTC
CASSRDRNYGYTF
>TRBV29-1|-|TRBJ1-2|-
TGCAGCGTTGATAGGAAAAGGAGGAACTATGGCTACACCTTC
CSVDRKRRNYGYTF
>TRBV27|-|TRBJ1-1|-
TGTGCCAGCAGTTTATCGGCGGGGAGGGGGACTGAAGCTTTCTTT
CASSLSAGRGTEAFF
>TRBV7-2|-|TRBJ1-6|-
TGTGCCAGCAGCTTAAATATTCTTTCACCCCTCCACTTT
CASSLNILSPLHF
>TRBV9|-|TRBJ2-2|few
TGTGCCAGCAGCGTAGATGTCTGGGGGGAATCCCCCGGGGAGCTGTTTTTT
CASSVDVWGESPGELFF
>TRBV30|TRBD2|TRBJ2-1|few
TGTGCCCATCTTGCGGGGCGGGGGGGCTCCTACAATGAGCAGTTCTTC
CAHLAGRGGSYNEQFF
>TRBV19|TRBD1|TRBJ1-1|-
TGTGCCAGTAGTTGGGACAGGGAAGCTGAAGCTTTCTTT
CASSWDREAEAFF
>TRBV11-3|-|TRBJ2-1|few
TGTGCCAGCAGCTTAGAACTGGCGGATCCGGAGCAGTTCTTC
CASSLELADPEQFF
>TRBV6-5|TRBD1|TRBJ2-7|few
TGTGCCAGCAGGGGACAGGGAACCTACGAGCAGTACTTC
CASRGQGTYEQYF
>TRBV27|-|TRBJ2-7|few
TGTGCCAGCAGTTTAGTCGACAGTCGCTACGAGCAGTACTTC
CASSLVDSRYEQYF
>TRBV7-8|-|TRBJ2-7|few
TGTGCCAGCAGCTTAGCCGGGACACCTTACGAGCAGTACTTC
CASSLAGTPYEQYF
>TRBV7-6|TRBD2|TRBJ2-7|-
TGTGCCAGCAGCTTAGCGGGTGGTAGCGGGGGCGCTTGGAACGAGCAGTACTTC
CASSLAGGSGGAWNEQYF
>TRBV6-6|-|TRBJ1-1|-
TGTGCCAGCAGTTACGGGCAGGGAAAGACTGAAGCTTTCTTT
CASSYGQGKTEAFF
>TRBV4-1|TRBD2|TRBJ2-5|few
TGCGCCAGCAGCCAGAGCGGGGGGGCCGTTTTGGAGACCCAGTACTTC
CASSQSGGAVLETQYF
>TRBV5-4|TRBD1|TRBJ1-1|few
TGTGCCAGCAGCCGGGACAGTCCTTCTGAAGCTTTCTTT
CASSRDSPSEAFF
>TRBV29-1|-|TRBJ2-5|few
TGCAGCGTTGAGAGGGATGAGACCCAGTACTTC
CSVERDETQYF
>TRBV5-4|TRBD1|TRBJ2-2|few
TGTGCCGACGGGGACAGCACCGGGGAGCTGTTTTTT
CADGDSTGELFF
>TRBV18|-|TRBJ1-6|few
TGTGCCAGCTCACCAGCGGATCGGTCACCCCTCCACTTT
CASSPADRSPLHF
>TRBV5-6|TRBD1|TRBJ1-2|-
TGTGCCAGCAGGTTATGGGACAGAACTTTCTATGGCTACACCTTC
CASRLWDRTFYGYTF
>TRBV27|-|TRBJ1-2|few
TGTGCCAGCAGTTTTCTGGGGCAGTACACCTTC
CASSFLGQYTF
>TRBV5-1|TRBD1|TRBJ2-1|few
TGCGCCAGCAGCACCTACAGGGGGCTTTTTGATGAGCAGTTCTTC
CASSTYRGLFDEQFF
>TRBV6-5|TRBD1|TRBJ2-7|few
TGTGCCAGCAGTCGGGACAGCAACCGCGAGCAGTACTTC
CASSRDSNREQYF